The next 24 T cell receptor beta chains were all read from a single sample in a study of T cell responses to AZD1222 COVID-19 vaccine. Sequencing used immunoSEQ multiplex PCR; TCRdb keeps in-frame clones, though not all of them. Of 100,000 to 150,000 clones in the sample, roughly 92% are singletons; the top ten hold approximately 1.7%. The sample consisted of peripheral blood, taken on day 0 of AZD1222 vaccination. These TCRs come from an adult in good health.

The chain links TRBV5-1 to TRBJ2-5; tentative D call: TRBD1 (6 bases). Per germline, CDR1 SGHRS and CDR2 YFSETQ. The CDR3 is 14 residues long. V dropped 4 bases and J dropped 2 bases, with 12 bases sitting between them. CDR3 nucleotides: TGCGCCAGCAGCACCACAGGGATACAAGAGACCCAGTACTTC. This sequence encodes CASSTTGIQETQYF.

The chain employs TRBV7-8 and TRBJ1-5, with TRBD1 identical over 7 bases. CDR3 length: 14 amino acids. Losses at the gene ends were 5 bases for V and 2 bases for J; bases not matched to a gene: 3. The germline CDR1 and CDR2 sequences are SGHVS and FQNEAQ. DNA for the CDR3: TGTGCCAGCAGCCCCGGACAGGGCAATCAGCCCCAGCATTTT. Translated: CASSPGQGNQPQHF.

On this clone: Other DNA sequences in the sample encode the same CDR3. The V call is TRBV18, the J call TRBJ1-3; D not resolved. V was shortened by 6 bases and J by 0 bases, with 6 bases between the two germline ends. The CDR3 covers 13 residues. The V gene's germline CDR1 is KGHSH and CDR2 LQKENI. CDR3 coding DNA: TGTGCCAGCTCCCCGTCCTCTGGAAACACCATATATTTT. It translates to CASSPSSGNTIYF.

V and J are TRBV5-1 and TRBJ2-3, with D perhaps given as TRBD1 or TRBD2 (6 bases each). The V end lost 0 bases, the J end lost 0 bases, and 14 bases lay between the germline ends. Germline V gene sequence: CDR1 SGHRS, CDR2 YFSETQ. The CDR3 contains 17 residues. The CDR3 DNA reads as TGCGCCAGCAGCTTGGTTCGACGGGGGCAAAGCACAGATACGCAGTATTTT. It yields the protein CASSLVRRGQSTDTQYF.

The chain employs TRBV9 and TRBJ1-4; D ambiguous. The germline gives CDR1 SGDLS, CDR2 YYNGEE. Deletions cut 4 bases from V and 10 bases from J, with 11 bases between. The CDR3 consists of 12 residues. The CDR3 region has the DNA TGTGCCAGCAGCCTACGTGGTGGAAAACTGTTTTTT. Translated, it gives CASSLRGGKLFF.

The chain couples TRBV5-6 to TRBJ2-7; tentatively, D is TRBD1 (6 bases). Germline V gives CDR1 SGHDT, CDR2 YYEEEE. The CDR3 spans 12 residues. V was shortened by 4 bases and J by 6 bases, with 11 bases between the two germline ends. CDR3 nucleotides: TGTGCCAGCAGCCTCGGGACATCCGAGCAGTACTTC. Amino acids: CASSLGTSEQYF. The complete variable domain, with remaining parts taken from reference TRBV5-6 and TRBJ2-7, reads DAGVTQSPTHLIKTRGQQVTLRCSPKSGHDTVSWYQQALGQGPQFIFQYYEEEERQRGNFPDRFSGHQFPNYSSELNVNALLLGDSALYLCASSLGTSEQYFGPGTRLTVT.

The chain couples TRBV7-8 to TRBJ1-2; 7 bases match TRBD1. V dropped 1 base and J dropped 7; count of bases not matched to a gene: 9. CDR3 length: 15 residues. Per the germline V gene, CDR1 is SGHVS and CDR2 is FQNEAQ. CDR3 sequence reads: CASSLDPTGIGGYTF. For the CDR3, the DNA is TGTGCCAGCAGCTTAGATCCGACAGGGATAGGTGGCTACACCTTC.

J is TRBJ2-1 and V is TRBV27, with 9 bases fitting TRBD2. V trimming: 6 bases; J trimming: 0 bases; junction bases outside the gene matches: 3. Germline-derived CDR1 and CDR2 are MNHEY and SMNVEV (reference sequence). The CDR3 loop spans 15 amino acids. CDR3 sequence: CASSLAGTSYNEQFF. The CDR3 DNA reads TGTGCCAGCAGCCTAGCGGGAACCTCCTACAATGAGCAGTTCTTC.

The chain links TRBV2 to TRBJ1-1; no clear D gene. V lost 7 bases to trimming and J lost 3 bases, with 15 bases between them. CDR1 and CDR2 (germline): SNHLY, FYNNEI. The CDR3 extends over 14 amino acids. For the CDR3, the DNA is TGTGCCAGCATGCGCGATGGGGTCCACACTGAAGCTTTCTTT. Its translation is CASMRDGVHTEAFF.

The rearrangement links TRBV7-9 to TRBJ1-2, with TRBD1 identical over 12 bases. Germline CDR1 reads SEHNR; CDR2 reads FQNEAQ (reference sequence). V lost 4 bases to trimming and J lost 6 bases; unmatched junction nucleotides: 6. The CDR3 covers 15 residues. The DNA of the CDR3 is TGTGCCAGCAGCTCTGGGACAGGGGGCGCAGATGGCTACACCTTC. As protein: CASSSGTGGADGYTF.

The chain joins TRBV5-4 to TRBJ2-5; 7 bases agree with TRBD2. The trim removed 0 bases at V and 5 bases at J, leaving 13 bases unmatched. Germline-derived CDR1 and CDR2 are SGHNT and YYREEE (reference sequence). This CDR3 is 17 amino acids long. The CDR3: CASSLGSSGRLKETQYF. The DNA of the CDR3 is TGTGCCAGCAGCTTGGGAAGTAGCGGGCGGCTAAAGGAGACCCAGTACTTC.

The chain couples TRBV7-3 to TRBJ1-2, with a tentative D call TRBD1 (6 bases). The CDR3 loop spans 15 amino acids. Germline V gene lookup returns CDR1 SGHTA and CDR2 FQGTGA. The V end was cut by 6 bases, the J end by 4 bases, with 18 bases between. The CDR3: CASSRRGGKVYGYTF. CDR3 coding DNA: TGTGCCAGCAGTCGTAGGGGGGGCAAAGTCTATGGCTACACCTTC.

In its sample, this clone was seen a few times. V gene TRBV9 combines with J gene TRBJ1-1, with a possible D match to TRBD1 (5 bases). In germline, CDR1 is SGDLS, CDR2 YYNGEE. Trimming left V 0 bases short and J 0 bases short, with 18 bases between. CDR3 size: 18 residues. CDR3 sequence (DNA): TGTGCCAGCAGCGTAGGGGGACCGCCGGGGACGATGAACACTGAAGCTTTCTTT. Residues: CASSVGGPPGTMNTEAFF.

This clone came up once. The rearrangement links TRBV7-3 to TRBJ2-5; 11 bases match TRBD1. CDR1 and CDR2 (germline): SGHTA, FQGTGA. V was pared by 3 bases and J by 4 bases, with 4 bases of the junction left unmatched. CDR3 length: 15 amino acids. The CDR3 region has the DNA TGTGCCAGCAGCTTGAGCGGGACAGGGGGAGAGACCCAGTACTTC. Encoded protein: CASSLSGTGGETQYF.

The rearrangement uses TRBV2 and TRBJ2-7, with D perhaps given as TRBD1 or TRBD2 (5 bases each). CDR3 length equals 13 residues. V was pared by 7 bases and J by 0 bases, with 10 bases between. CDR1 is SNHLY, CDR2 FYNNEI, per germline. CDR3 residues: CASNRDASYEQYF. DNA for the CDR3: TGTGCCAGCAATAGGGACGCCTCCTACGAGCAGTACTTC.

A single count supports this clone. The genes are TRBV9 and TRBJ2-5, with D unclear. Germline CDR1 is SGDLS and CDR2 is YYNGEE. The V end lost 0 bases, the J end lost 2 bases, and 8 bases lay between the germline ends. The CDR3 consists of 14 residues. The CDR3 sequence: CASSVGRNQETQYF. The CDR3, as DNA: TGTGCCAGCAGCGTAGGAAGGAATCAAGAGACCCAGTACTTC.

The chain joins TRBV7-9 to TRBJ1-4; 10 nucleotides line up with TRBD1. The germline CDR1 and CDR2 sequences are SEHNR and FQNEAQ (reference sequence). J was trimmed by 8 bases and V by 5 bases; bases with no gene match: 20. The CDR3 covers 19 residues. CDR3 nucleotides: TGTGCCAGCAGCCTGGGGTCCTGGACAGGGGGTTTATGGAGGGAAAAACTGTTTTTT. The encoded protein is CASSLGSWTGGLWREKLFF.

This chain joins TRBV12-3 or TRBV12-4 and TRBJ1-5; no definite D call. Trimming removed 8 bases at V and 5 bases at J, with 13 bases between. The CDR3 is made up of 13 amino acids. CDR3 bases: TGTGCCAGCTCCTGGAGTAGGGATCAGCCCCAGCATTTT. It codes for CASSWSRDQPQHF.

The chain is built from TRBV29-1 and TRBJ1-2; D unresolved. Germline V gene sequence: CDR1 SQVTM, CDR2 ANQGSEA. V was cut by 3 bases and J by 6 bases, with 8 bases left in between. There are 11 residues in the CDR3. Here the CDR3 reads CSVDRQNGYTF. The CDR3 DNA follows: TGCAGCGTTGATCGGCAGAATGGCTACACCTTC.

Worth noting for this clone: At the DNA level, this CDR3 is encoded by other sequences in the same sample as well. This chain joins TRBV5-1 and TRBJ1-2; D unclear. CDR1 is SGHRS and CDR2 is YFSETQ in the germline V gene. V was cut by 0 bases and J by 5 bases, with 5 bases left in between. CDR3 length: 12 amino acids. The CDR3 sequence: CASSLGGYGYTF. The CDR3 nucleotides read TGCGCCAGCAGCTTGGGGGGTTATGGCTACACCTTC.

The rearrangement uses TRBV7-9 and TRBJ2-7; D might be TRBD1 (5 bases). The ends were cut back, 4 bases at V and 4 bases at J, with 8 bases in the middle. Looked up from germline, CDR1 is SEHNR and CDR2 is FQNEAQ (reference sequence). The CDR3 runs to 12 residues. The CDR3 DNA follows: TGTGCCAGCAGCTCCCAGGGTTACGAGCAGTACTTC. Translated, it gives CASSSQGYEQYF.

This CDR3 reads CAWSVRRNTEAFF. The CDR3 DNA sequence: TGTGCCTGGAGTGTAAGGCGGAACACTGAAGCTTTCTTT. The J gene is TRBJ1-1, the V gene TRBV30; D unclear. This CDR3 is built from 13 residues. V shed 0 bases and J shed 1 base, with 6 bases lying between them. Germline values: CDR1 GTSNPN, CDR2 SVGIG (reference sequence).

The sample holds one count of this clone. The CDR3 reads CASSPDFLLSGNTIYF. CDR3 nucleotides: TGTGCCAGCAGTCCCGACTTCCTGCTCTCTGGAAACACCATATATTTT. The chain joins TRBV3-1 (or the pseudogene TRBV3-2) to TRBJ1-3; no clear D. Trimming stripped 6 bases from V and 0 bases from J, with 15 bases between. Germline V gives CDR1 LGHDT, CDR2 YNNKEL (reference sequence). The CDR3 runs to 16 residues.

The J gene is TRBJ2-3, the V gene TRBV5-4; TRBD2 is a possible D gene (5 bases). The V gene's germline CDR1 is SGHNT and CDR2 YYREEE (reference sequence). V was clipped by 4 bases and J by 1 base, with 10 bases between them. CDR3 size: 14 residues. DNA of the CDR3: TGTGCCAGCAGCCCGAGGACTGGCACAGATACGCAGTATTTT. Residues: CASSPRTGTDTQYF.